One and the same sample provided the 10 T cell receptor beta chains below, sequenced in a study of T cells of healthy individuals. A single record per CDR3 protein comes from TCRdb applying MiXCR to the 5' RACE reads. The table has around 90,000 distinct CDR3 sequences, about 4.8% seen once. The source is a female donor in good health.

This clonotype occurred a few times. The chain joins TRBV6-1 to TRBJ1-2, with TRBD1 identical over 10 bases. Germline CDR1 MNHNS, CDR2 SASEGT. The CDR3 is 17 residues long. Trimming took 0 bases from V and 4 from J; bases not matched to a gene: 8. CDR3 in amino acids: CASSEALGTGDAYGYTF. The DNA of the CDR3 is TGTGCCAGCAGTGAAGCGCTAGGGACAGGGGATGCCTATGGCTACACCTTC.

This clonotype was recorded at least ten times. This chain uses TRBV20-1 with TRBJ1-5; 8 bases are shared with TRBD1. The CDR3 is 13 amino acids. Unmatched junction bases numbered 4, after V lost 5 bases and J lost 4 bases. The germline gives CDR1 DFQATT, CDR2 SNEGSKA (reference sequence). The chain's CDR3 is CSAYRGDNQPQHF. The CDR3 DNA reads as TGCAGTGCTTACAGGGGGGATAATCAGCCCCAGCATTTT.

This clonotype was seen more than once but under ten times. CDR3 region: CASSLRVALAGVGNEQFF. DNA of the CDR3: TGTGCCAGCAGCCTACGAGTCGCACTAGCGGGAGTAGGCAATGAGCAGTTCTTC. V gene TRBV7-2 combines with J gene TRBJ2-1; 11 bases align to TRBD2. With 5 bases clipped from V and 6 bases from J, the junction kept 15 bases outside the gene matches. Germline-derived CDR1 and CDR2 are SGHTA and FQGNSA. The CDR3 contains 18 residues.

This chain joins TRBV27 and TRBJ1-2; TRBD1 matches 7 bases. Trimming removed 7 bases from V and 5 bases from J; junction bases left unmatched: 19. The CDR3 is made up of 17 amino acids. Looked up from germline, CDR1 is MNHEY and CDR2 is SMNVEV (reference sequence). CDR3 in DNA: TGTGCCAGCACAAGGAGGGTAGGGGGCGCTGAAATTTATGGCTACACCTTC. Its translation: CASTRRVGGAEIYGYTF.

The chain recombines TRBV2 with TRBJ1-1, with D uncertain. The CDR3 contains 13 residues. From germline, CDR1 is SNHLY and CDR2 FYNNEI. The V gene lost 0 bases and the J gene lost 5 bases, with 7 bases spanning the gap. CDR3 sequence reads: CASSEAGVTEAFF. DNA of the CDR3: TGTGCCAGCAGTGAAGCGGGTGTGACTGAAGCTTTCTTT.

This clonotype was seen many times. The CDR3 loop reads CASSKGQGITLKAFF. The DNA of the CDR3 is TGTGCCAGCAGCAAGGGACAGGGGATAACACTGAAAGCTTTCTTT. This chain connects TRBV7-2 to TRBJ1-1, with TRBD1 matching over 10 bases. In germline, CDR1 is SGHTA, CDR2 FQGNSA. The CDR3 spans 15 residues. The ends lost 5 bases at V and 9 bases at J; junction bases unmatched: 12.

This clonotype was found many times. The CDR3 nucleotides read TGTGCCAGCAGCTTAGTTGCAGATTTAACCGGGGAGCTGTTTTTT. Translation: CASSLVADLTGELFF. The chain couples TRBV7-2 to TRBJ2-2, with D hard to call. Trimming pared 1 base from V and 5 bases from J, leaving 11 bases between. In germline, CDR1 is SGHTA, CDR2 FQGNSA. CDR3 length: 15 residues. Full variable domain (outside the CDR3, taken from reference TRBV7-2 and TRBJ2-2): GAGVSQSPSNKVTEKGKDVELRCDPISGHTALYWYRQSLGQGLEFLIYFQGNSAPDKSGLPSDRFSAERTGGSVSTLTIQRTQQEDSAVYLCASSLVADLTGELFFGEGSRLTVL.

J is TRBJ1-4 and V is TRBV7-9, with 11 bases identical to TRBD1. The germline CDR1 and CDR2 sequences are SEHNR and FQNEAQ (reference sequence). The V and J ends lost 5 bases and 3 bases, in that order; junction bases with no gene match: 8. The CDR3 contains 17 residues. The CDR3 region is CASSLRTGGDSNEKLFF. The CDR3 nucleotides are TGTGCCAGCAGCCTACGGACAGGGGGCGACTCTAATGAAAAACTGTTTTTT.

At least ten counts were recorded for this clonotype. The CDR3 protein is CASSQVPGLNSGNTIYF. The CDR3 coding sequence is TGCGCCAGCAGCCAAGTGCCAGGCCTCAACTCTGGAAACACCATATATTTT. The rearrangement uses TRBV4-1 and TRBJ1-3; D not resolved. CDR1 and CDR2 from the germline V gene are MGHRA and YSYEKL. This CDR3 has 17 amino acids. Trimming took 1 base from V and 0 from J, leaving 13 bases between them.

The chain couples TRBV30 to TRBJ1-1, with a tentative D call TRBD1 (5 bases). V shed 2 bases and J shed 1 base, with 11 bases lying between them. This CDR3 is built from 14 residues. CDR1 is GTSNPN and CDR2 is SVGIG in the germline V gene (reference sequence). CDR3 residues: CAWSRGTANTEAFF. The CDR3 DNA is TGTGCCTGGAGTCGGGGGACGGCGAACACTGAAGCTTTCTTT.